The present T cell receptor beta chain was sequenced within a study of control samples from healthy donors and cancer patients. Trimming left V 8 bases short and J 4 bases short, with 6 bases between. The CDR3 loop spans 11 amino acids. From germline, CDR1 is SNHLY and CDR2 FYNNEI. Details on this clone: The same CDR3 can be traced to other DNA sequences in this sample.

Clones were sequenced by immunoSEQ multiplex PCR, and TCRdb holds only the in-frame ones, with some missing. The table shows about 130,000 clones, with roughly 94% occurring only once. This receptor was taken from a man between 60 and 75 years old with colorectal cancer. Sequencing was performed on PBMCs. The J gene is TRBJ2-1, the V gene TRBV2; D gene uncertain. The CDR3 DNA follows: TGTGCCAGCGGCGGTTACAATGAGCAGTTCTTC. Encoded protein: CASGGYNEQFF.